The present T cell receptor (beta chain) was sequenced within a study of blood T cell repertoires in COVID-19 (dated by TCRdb to between 2020 and 2021). Looking at the study overall: Samples covering the acute and convalescent phases of COVID-19 were provided by collaborators in the United States, Italy and Spain. A de-identified subject ID, COVID-19 status, age in years and sex were almost always included in the sample metadata. The repertoires were made available in a free public database intended to serve as a resource for research on the immune response to SARS-CoV-2. HLA class I and class II types, where available, came from metadata supplied by the sample provider rather than from assay-based typing. The material from the prospective study consisted of cDNA or gDNA derived from T cells, B-cell-depleted T cells, or PBMCs. The dataset comprised deeply sampled blood TCRbeta repertoires from subjects exposed to, actively infected with, or recovered from COVID-19. The samples were drawn from the first 160 participants of the ongoing ImmuneRACE study and from roughly 1,300 subjects provided by 6 global collaborators. The investigation overall reported the following: The quantity of clinical and demographic metadata differed by source and by participant and was supplied without curation.

The junction carries 11 bases between V and J, which are trimmed by 1 base and 6 bases respectively. CDR1 and CDR2 are read off the germline V gene as SGHDT and YYEEEE. The CDR3 numbers 14 residues from cysteine through phenylalanine. Left in the record is the CDR3 DNA by itself, 42 bases read in frame from the first base. At one collaborating source in Seattle, patients were enrolled during active infection and were followed longitudinally through the course of disease. Whole blood was collected in K2EDTA tubes by collaborating institutions according to the institutions' own protocols. For TCRbeta analysis, collaborators shipped samples in one of three forms: frozen whole blood, isolated PBMCs, or DNA extracted from either of those sample types. TCRbeta CDR3 regions were amplified from genomic DNA by means of the immunoSEQ Assay, a bias-controlled multiplex PCR. The original pipeline was this. Within the assay, amplification of reference gene primers was used to estimate how many nucleated cells each sample contained. To quantify the absolute abundance of each unique TCRbeta CDR3 rearrangement, sequence reads were collapsed and filtered. For each sample, productive Simpson clonality was calculated as the square root of Simpson's diversity index over productive rearrangements. The source is immuneACCESS, and TCRdb retained only in-frame sequences with V and J called. Part of the clones is not carried over; for the studies checked, unresolved V genes explain less than half of this, and the remainder is unexplained. V and J calls plus clone size are reproduced from that table; the DNA served to infer D and trimming. Across this sample there are 410,000 or so clones, with roughly 90% seen only once. The ten largest account for around 1.5% of the sample.

This clone was observed once. The antigen it binds to is not known. No quality values exist for individual bases; no much larger clone is one base distant. The sequenced sample consisted of peripheral blood. The TCR sequence derives from a woman aged 35 to 49 with COVID-19, enrolled during active disease. Rearrangement joined TRBV5-6 to TRBJ2-1; perhaps TRBD2 is the D gene, with 5 bases matching. The DNA sequence reads TGTGCCAGCAGCTTGAATTTTGAGGGCAATGAGCAGTTCTTC. It is translated as CASSLNFEGNEQFF.